This is a list of T cell receptor beta chains from one sample in a study of beta chain features in type 1 diabetes. Method: immunoSEQ multiplex PCR; TCRdb's copy keeps in-frame clones and lacks some. The profile shows hundreds of thousands of clones, under 20% of them singletons. Sequenced material: naive CD4+ T cells from blood. The receptors come from a woman aged 18 to 35 in good health. Both conserved end residues are part of each CDR3. D genes are given only for firm matches. The size of a clone is reported for some rows only, either as once, few or many, or as a class for expanded clones.

V gene,clone size,D gene,J gene,CDR3 protein,CDR3 DNA
TRBV7-9,-,-,TRBJ1-6,CASSLQASPLHF,TGTGCCAGCAGCCTACAGGCTTCACCCCTCCACTTT
TRBV4-3,few,-,TRBJ2-3,CASSQAARAGSTDTQYF,TGCGCCAGCAGCCAAGCAGCGAGGGCGGGAAGCACAGATACGCAGTATTTT
TRBV6-5,-,-,TRBJ2-2,CASSWEGAWTGELFF,TGTGCCAGCAGTTGGGAGGGGGCTTGGACCGGGGAGCTGTTTTTT
TRBV5-1,few,TRBD2,TRBJ2-1,CASSLDGGYNEQFF,TGCGCCAGCAGCTTGGACGGGGGGTACAATGAGCAGTTCTTC
TRBV29-1,-,TRBD1,TRBJ1-1,CSVSLNRGEAFF,TGCAGCGTTTCCCTCAACAGGGGTGAAGCTTTCTTT
TRBV19,-,TRBD1,TRBJ2-7,CASARGQSYEQYF,TGTGCCAGTGCCAGGGGGCAGAGCTACGAGCAGTACTTC
TRBV4-1,few,-,TRBJ2-6,CASSPRQFSAGSAGANVLTF,TGCGCCAGCAGCCCCAGACAATTCTCGGCAGGGAGCGCTGGGGCCAACGTCCTGACTTTC
TRBV4-3,few,TRBD1,TRBJ2-5,CASSPTHRGQSQETQYF,TGCGCCAGCAGCCCCACCCACAGGGGGCAATCGCAAGAGACCCAGTACTTC
TRBV7-9,few,-,TRBJ1-3,CASSLSGGSGNTIYF,TGTGCCAGCAGCTTATCGGGGGGCTCTGGAAACACCATATATTTT
TRBV29-1,few,TRBD1,TRBJ2-1,CSVVDRGLGNEQFF,TGCAGCGTTGTAGACAGGGGGCTAGGGAATGAGCAGTTCTTC
TRBV2,-,-,TRBJ2-7,CASSRGWGEQYF,TGTGCCAGCAGTAGAGGTTGGGGGGAGCAGTACTTC
TRBV5-1,few,TRBD2,TRBJ2-1,CASSAGLAGLNNEQFF,TGCGCCAGCAGCGCGGGACTAGCGGGATTAAACAATGAGCAGTTCTTC
TRBV2,-,TRBD2,TRBJ2-1,CASSVGLAGVNEQFF,TGTGCCAGCAGCGTCGGACTAGCGGGAGTCAATGAGCAGTTCTTC
TRBV20-1,-,-,TRBJ1-6,CSASENSPLHF,TGCAGTGCTTCAGAGAATTCACCCCTCCACTTT
TRBV5-1,-,TRBD2,TRBJ2-5,CASSLDRGSVQETQYF,TGCGCCAGCAGCTTGGATCGCGGGAGTGTTCAAGAGACCCAGTACTTC
TRBV7-8,few,-,TRBJ2-5,CASSLREWETQYF,TGTGCCAGCAGCTTACGGGAGTGGGAGACCCAGTACTTC
TRBV27,-,TRBD2,TRBJ2-7,CASSRSRGFNYEQYF,TGTGCCAGCAGTAGATCGCGGGGGTTTAACTACGAGCAGTACTTC
TRBV10-3,-,-,TRBJ2-7,CAISQDSLLYEQYF,TGTGCCATCAGTCAGGACAGCCTTCTCTACGAGCAGTACTTC
TRBV4-1,few,TRBD1,TRBJ2-7,CASRPRQGSPYEQYF,TGCGCCAGCAGACCCAGACAGGGGTCGCCCTACGAGCAGTACTTC
TRBV20-1,-,-,TRBJ1-1,CSARAATPAFF,TGCAGTGCTAGAGCTGCGACCCCAGCTTTCTTT
TRBV4-2,-,-,TRBJ1-5,CASSQDGPGAPNRPQHF,TGTGCCAGCAGCCAAGACGGTCCGGGGGCTCCTAATCGGCCCCAGCATTTT
TRBV11-1,few,TRBD2,TRBJ2-5,CASSSGLRLPETQYF,TGTGCCAGCAGCTCGGGACTACGTCTTCCTGAGACCCAGTACTTC
TRBV6-6,-,-,TRBJ2-5,CASSQRQGGGETQYF,TGTGCCAGCAGCCAAAGACAGGGAGGAGGCGAGACCCAGTACTTC
TRBV15,-,-,TRBJ1-1,CATSRDTGPWDAVEAFF,TGTGCCACCAGCAGAGATACGGGGCCGTGGGACGCCGTTGAAGCTTTCTTT
TRBV13,-,-,TRBJ2-5,CASSLAAKETQYF,TGTGCCAGCAGCTTAGCGGCCAAAGAGACCCAGTACTTC
TRBV15,few,-,TRBJ2-5,CATSSSGVKGETQYF,TGTGCCACCAGCAGCTCTGGCGTAAAGGGGGAGACCCAGTACTTC
TRBV9,few,-,TRBJ1-2,CASSPRYPGYGYTF,TGTGCCAGCAGCCCTCGATACCCGGGCTATGGCTACACCTTC
TRBV6-1,-,TRBD2,TRBJ2-3,CASKKTSADTQYF,TGTGCCAGCAAGAAAACTAGCGCAGATACGCAGTATTTT
TRBV19,-,-,TRBJ2-7,CASSNRQTYEQYF,TGTGCCAGTAGTAACCGACAGACCTACGAGCAGTACTTC
TRBV28,-,TRBD1,TRBJ2-2,CASSSGQGSGELFF,TGTGCCAGCAGTTCGGGACAGGGTTCCGGGGAGCTGTTTTTT
TRBV7-9,-,-,TRBJ1-6,CASARDNSPLHF,TGTGCTTCGGCCAGGGACAATTCACCCCTCCACTTT
TRBV18,-,-,TRBJ1-2,CASSPVTGGDYTF,TGTGCCAGCTCACCAGTCACGGGAGGGGACTACACCTTC
TRBV7-2,-,-,TRBJ2-7,CASSRDNSYEQYF,TGTGCCAGCAGCCGAGACAACTCCTACGAGCAGTACTTC
TRBV18,-,-,TRBJ1-5,CASSPEPVSVPQHF,TGTGCCAGCTCACCAGAGCCAGTTTCGGTGCCCCAGCATTTT
TRBV29-1,-,-,TRBJ2-5,CSVEMDWGVETQYF,TGCAGCGTTGAAATGGACTGGGGCGTTGAGACCCAGTACTTC
TRBV7-6,few,-,TRBJ2-5,CASSSMAQETQYF,TGTGCCAGCAGCTCAATGGCACAAGAGACCCAGTACTTC
TRBV19,-,-,TRBJ1-5,CASSLPGRENQPQHF,TGTGCCAGTAGTCTCCCTGGCAGGGAAAATCAGCCCCAGCATTTT
TRBV7-9,-,-,TRBJ2-6,CASSQAHSGANVLTF,TGTGCCAGCAGCCAGGCCCACTCTGGGGCCAACGTCCTGACTTTC
TRBV15,-,TRBD2,TRBJ2-5,CATSRDPGTSGSGETQYF,TGTGCCACCAGCAGAGACCCCGGGACTAGCGGGAGCGGAGAGACCCAGTACTTC
TRBV10-1,-,-,TRBJ2-1,CASSDAGYSSYNEQFF,TGCGCCAGCAGTGACGCGGGGTACAGCTCCTACAATGAGCAGTTCTTC
TRBV28,-,-,TRBJ2-5,CASSPNPGTSNYF,TGTGCCAGCAGTCCGAATCCCGGGACCTCTAACTACTTC
TRBV11-2,few,-,TRBJ2-1,CASSLRRDNSYNEQFF,TGTGCCAGCAGCTTAAGGCGGGACAACTCCTACAATGAGCAGTTCTTC
TRBV5-4,few,-,TRBJ2-1,CASSLTVASSSYNEQFF,TGTGCCAGCAGCTTGACGGTAGCGTCAAGCTCCTACAATGAGCAGTTCTTC
TRBV9,few,TRBD1,TRBJ2-2,CASSSTGGDTGELFF,TGTGCCAGCAGCTCAACAGGGGGCGACACCGGGGAGCTGTTTTTT
TRBV7-2,-,-,TRBJ2-5,CASSLFDLGGSETQYF,TGTGCCAGCAGCTTATTTGATCTTGGAGGCTCAGAGACCCAGTACTTC
TRBV28,-,-,TRBJ2-7,CASSPPPPGSSYEQYF,TGTGCCAGCAGTCCTCCCCCCCCCGGCAGCTCCTACGAGCAGTACTTC
TRBV7-2,-,TRBD2,TRBJ2-2,CASSLRLAGGTGELFF,TGTGCCAGCAGCTTAAGGCTAGCGGGAGGCACCGGGGAGCTGTTTTTT
TRBV5-1,many,-,TRBJ2-1,CASSSYNEQFF,TGCGCCAGCAGCTCCTACAATGAGCAGTTCTTC
TRBV2,-,TRBD2,TRBJ2-1,CASIEAGGSYNEQFF,TGTGCCAGCATCGAAGCGGGAGGGTCCTACAATGAGCAGTTCTTC
TRBV4-3,-,TRBD2,TRBJ2-1,CASSHTLADNEQFF,TGCGCCAGCAGCCACACACTAGCGGACAATGAGCAGTTCTTC
TRBV28,-,TRBD2,TRBJ2-7,CASSLPEGLAGSHEQYF,TGTGCCAGCAGTTTACCCGAGGGACTAGCGGGATCCCACGAGCAGTACTTC
TRBV5-1,-,-,TRBJ1-5,CAPSDQPQHF,TGCGCACCCTCGGATCAGCCCCAGCATTTT
TRBV5-6,-,TRBD2,TRBJ2-7,CASRHAGLAGGRYEQYF,TGTGCCAGCAGGCATGCGGGACTAGCGGGAGGGAGATACGAGCAGTACTTC
TRBV20-1,few,-,TRBJ2-1,CSARRIEQFF,TGCAGTGCTAGAAGGATTGAGCAGTTCTTC
TRBV7-9,-,TRBD1,TRBJ2-7,CASSEPGGTGLSYEQYF,TGTGCCAGCAGTGAACCGGGCGGGACAGGCCTCTCCTACGAGCAGTACTTC
TRBV2,once,-,TRBJ1-3,CASSERVVQGRNTIYF,TGTGCCAGCAGTGAAAGAGTGGTGCAGGGAAGAAACACCATATATTTT
TRBV5-1,-,TRBD2,TRBJ2-1,CASSFPSGLAGGNEQFF,TGCGCCAGCAGCTTTCCCTCGGGGCTAGCGGGAGGCAATGAGCAGTTCTTC